These 28 T cell receptor beta chains came from one sample sequenced in a study of shared clonotypes between healthy human individuals. As defined, naive CD8 cells were CD45RO-negative and positively selected for CCR7, with terminally differentiated effector memory CD45RA+ cells excluded. TCRdb keeps only in-frame clones here, not all; method: immunoSEQ multiplex PCR. Among about 2 million clones listed, around 96% were seen once. The source material was naive CD8+ T cells sorted from blood. The receptors were gathered from a young man in good health.

In its sample, this clone was seen once. The rearrangement joins TRBV5-1 to TRBJ1-1; 9 nucleotides agree with TRBD1. The V gene's germline CDR1 is SGHRS and CDR2 YFSETQ. The junction had 6 bases not matched to a gene; V was cut back by 5 bases and J by 1 base. The CDR3 sequence is 15 residues long. The CDR3 DNA reads TGCGCCAGCAGGGCAACAGGGGGCACGAACACTGAAGCTTTCTTT. It yields the protein CASRATGGTNTEAFF.

The CDR3 coding sequence is TGCAGTGCGGCAAGACGGGAAAAACTGTTTTTT. This encodes CSAARREKLFF. The V gene is TRBV20-1, the J gene TRBJ1-4; D is ambiguous. Germline CDR1 reads DFQATT; CDR2 reads SNEGSKA (reference sequence). V lost 6 bases to trimming and J lost 8 bases, with 10 bases between them. This CDR3 contains 11 residues.

The chain uses TRBV27 and TRBJ2-7, with D perhaps TRBD1 (6 bases). Trimming shortened V by 5 bases and J by 4 bases, and 15 bases separated the two germline ends. Looked up from germline, CDR1 is MNHEY and CDR2 is SMNVEV (reference sequence). CDR3 length equals 14 residues. The CDR3 is CASSLVSGQYEQYF. CDR3 DNA sequence: TGTGCCAGCAGTCTAGTATCAGGACAGTACGAGCAGTACTTC.

This sequence joins TRBV6-5 and TRBJ2-2, with D unresolved. CDR3 length: 13 residues. The V end was cut by 8 bases, the J end by 4 bases, with 11 bases between. CDR1 is MNHEY and CDR2 is SVGAGI in the germline V gene. As DNA, the CDR3 is TGTGCCAGCCATGAAAGGGCCACCGGGGAGCTGTTTTTT. Its translation is CASHERATGELFF.

DNA for the CDR3: TGTGCCAGCAGTTCCGGGGGGGGCGCAGATACGCAGTATTTT. Its translation is CASSSGGGADTQYF. This chain uses TRBV27 with TRBJ2-3, with 8 bases fitting TRBD2. Trimming at V came to 4 bases and at J to 4 bases, leaving 4 bases not matched to a gene. This CDR3 is 14 amino acids long. Germline CDR1 is MNHEY and CDR2 is SMNVEV (reference sequence).

This clone came up once. The genes are TRBV9 and TRBJ2-1; D remains unclear. Trimming took 0 bases from V and 9 from J, leaving 10 bases between them. The CDR3 runs 13 residues. From germline, CDR1 is SGDLS and CDR2 YYNGEE. CDR3 bases: TGTGCCAGCAGCGTAGAGGATACTGGTGAGCAGTTCTTC. Residues: CASSVEDTGEQFF.

This chain connects TRBV29-1 to TRBJ2-7; 9 bases line up with TRBD2. Germline CDR1 is SQVTM and CDR2 is ANQGSEA. The V and J ends lost 7 bases and 0 bases, in that order; junction bases with no gene match: 4. CDR3 length: 13 residues. CDR3 nucleotides: TGCAGCGCCGTAGCGGGAGTCTCCTACGAGCAGTACTTC. This encodes CSAVAGVSYEQYF.

The rearrangement uses TRBV28 and TRBJ2-5; D is undetermined. CDR1 MDHEN and CDR2 SYDVKM come from the germline V gene. With 7 bases removed from V and 2 bases from J, the gap between germline ends came to 14 bases. The CDR3 is 14 amino acids. The CDR3 loop reads CASKLGALQETQYF. The CDR3 nucleotides are TGTGCCAGCAAGTTAGGTGCATTACAAGAGACCCAGTACTTC.

The chain carries TRBV27 and TRBJ2-7; TRBD2 aligns across 7 bases. The CDR3 loop spans 15 amino acids. Germline-derived CDR1 and CDR2 are MNHEY and SMNVEV (reference sequence). Trimming cost V 0 bases and J 3 bases; bases outside gene matches: 5. CDR3 coding DNA: TGTGCCAGCAGTTTATCTGGGGGAGGGATCTACGAGCAGTACTTC. Protein sequence: CASSLSGGGIYEQYF.

V and J are TRBV28 and TRBJ2-5, with TRBD2 matching 12 bases. Losses at the gene ends were 0 bases for V and 4 bases for J; bases not matched to a gene: 0. Looked up from germline, CDR1 is MDHEN and CDR2 is SYDVKM. This CDR3 has 15 amino acids. This CDR3 reads CASSLWTSGGETQYF. The CDR3 DNA reads TGTGCCAGCAGTTTATGGACTAGCGGGGGAGAGACCCAGTACTTC.

This clone has just one count. The rearrangement uses TRBV19 and TRBJ2-7; TRBD1 matches at 8 bases. The CDR3 totals 15 residues. Germline CDR1 is LNHDA and CDR2 is SQIVND (reference sequence). J lost 2 bases, V lost 6 bases, and 9 bases had no gene match. CDR3 sequence (DNA): TGTGCCAGTAGCGACGACAGGGGTCCGACCTACGAGCAGTACTTC. It specifies CASSDDRGPTYEQYF.

The chain has TRBV30 and TRBJ2-7; 7 nucleotides align to TRBD2. The CDR3 has 14 amino acids. V shed 8 bases, J shed 4 bases, and the junction held 14 bases outside the gene matches. CDR1 is GTSNPN and CDR2 is SVGIG in the germline V gene (reference sequence). CDR3 loop: CAQDGGRGAYEQYF. As DNA, the CDR3 is TGTGCCCAGGACGGCGGGAGAGGTGCTTACGAGCAGTACTTC.

To note about this clone: This sample includes further DNA sequences coding for the same CDR3. This chain links TRBV11-2 with TRBJ2-7; 8 bases match TRBD2. Germline CDR1 reads SGHAT; CDR2 reads FQNNGV. The CDR3 runs to 15 residues. The V and J ends lost 3 bases and 2 bases, in that order; junction bases with no gene match: 6. Written as DNA, the CDR3 is TGTGCCAGCAGCTTCTCAAGCGGGGGCACCTACGAGCAGTACTTC. Its translation: CASSFSSGGTYEQYF. Using reference TRBV11-2 and TRBJ2-7 for the parts outside the CDR3, the full variable domain is EAGVAQSPRYKIIEKRQSVAFWCNPISGHATLYWYQQILGQGPKLLIQFQNNGVVDDSQLPKDRFSAERLKGVDSTLKIQPAKLEDSAVYLCASSFSSGGTYEQYFGPGTRLTVT.

This clone came up a few times. J is TRBJ2-5 and V is TRBV5-4, with 8 bases fitting TRBD1. V lost 5 bases, J lost 5 bases, and 8 bases stayed unmatched. Germline CDR1 reads SGHNT; CDR2 reads YYREEE (reference sequence). There are 14 residues in the CDR3. The CDR3 DNA sequence: TGTGCCAGCAGTGACAGGGGTGATCGGGAGACCCAGTACTTC. Amino acid sequence: CASSDRGDRETQYF.

The CDR3 bases are TGCGCCAGCAGCATTGGACTAGCGTCTCACGAGCAGTACTTC. This translates into CASSIGLASHEQYF. The chain links TRBV4-3 to TRBJ2-7; TRBD2 matches 9 bases. V shed 5 bases, J shed 5 bases, and the junction held 7 bases outside the gene matches. Per germline, CDR1 LGHNA and CDR2 YSLEER. The CDR3 is 14 residues long.

The CDR3 loop reads CASSLFLAELNTGELFF. CDR3 sequence (DNA): TGTGCCAGCAGTTTGTTTTTAGCGGAGCTTAACACCGGGGAGCTGTTTTTT. The chain combines TRBV28 with TRBJ2-2, with a weak D call TRBD2 (6 bases). Looked up from germline, CDR1 is MDHEN and CDR2 is SYDVKM. V lost 3 bases and J 2 bases, leaving 16 bases between the germline ends. The CDR3 runs 17 residues.

This clone came up once. V usage is TRBV5-6 and J usage is TRBJ2-7; 7 positions match TRBD1. In germline, CDR1 is SGHDT, CDR2 YYEEEE. V lost 0 bases and J lost 0; bases outside the gene matches: 9. There are 17 residues in the CDR3. The CDR3 loop is CASSLGGGAYLSYEQYF. The CDR3 bases are TGTGCCAGCAGCTTGGGAGGGGGCGCCTATCTCTCCTACGAGCAGTACTTC. The whole variable domain, filled in from reference TRBV5-6 and TRBJ2-7, reads DAGVTQSPTHLIKTRGQQVTLRCSPKSGHDTVSWYQQALGQGPQFIFQYYEEEERQRGNFPDRFSGHQFPNYSSELNVNALLLGDSALYLCASSLGGGAYLSYEQYFGPGTRLTVT.

The gene calls are TRBV28 and TRBJ1-5; no clear D. The CDR3 has 12 residues. Deletions cut 2 bases from V and 5 bases from J, with 4 bases between. The germline V gene encodes CDR1 MDHEN and CDR2 SYDVKM. CDR3 coding DNA: TGTGCCAGCAGTTTACGGTATCAGCCCCAGCATTTT. Translation gives CASSLRYQPQHF.

This clone was recorded only once. The chain links TRBV19 to TRBJ2-1; 11 bases fit TRBD2. The trim removed 8 bases at V and 2 bases at J, leaving 5 bases unmatched. The CDR3 sequence is 15 residues long. The germline V gene encodes CDR1 LNHDA and CDR2 SQIVND (reference sequence). The CDR3 protein is CASQRLAGTYNEQFF. CDR3 nucleotide sequence: TGTGCCAGTCAACGACTAGCGGGAACCTACAATGAGCAGTTCTTC.

The chain uses TRBV5-1 and TRBJ2-1, with D tentatively TRBD2 (5 bases). Trimming took 0 bases from V and 9 from J, leaving 10 bases between them. The V gene's germline CDR1 is SGHRS and CDR2 YFSETQ. The CDR3 runs 13 residues. The CDR3 coding sequence is TGCGCCAGCAGCTTGGCCCTTGGGAGTGAGCAGTTCTTC. This codes for CASSLALGSEQFF.

This chain joins TRBV4-1 and TRBJ1-4; a weak D match, TRBD1 (6 bases). This CDR3 is 14 amino acids long. Germline loops: CDR1 MGHRA, CDR2 YSYEKL. Deletions cut 8 bases from V and 1 base from J, with 11 bases between. The CDR3 loop reads CASGPRGTNEKLFF. In DNA, the CDR3 is TGCGCCAGCGGCCCCAGGGGAACTAATGAAAAACTGTTTTTT.

About this clone: The same CDR3 also results from other DNA sequences found in this sample. J is TRBJ2-1 and V is TRBV15; weak D call: TRBD1 (6 bases). The CDR3 sequence is 15 residues long. V lost 0 bases, J lost 6 bases, and 12 bases lay in between. Germline V gene data show CDR1 as LNHNV and CDR2 as YYDKDF (reference sequence). CDR3 in DNA: TGTGCCACCAGCAGAGACAGGGGAGTTAGCAATGAGCAGTTCTTC. Amino acid sequence: CATSRDRGVSNEQFF. Full variable domain (rest looked up from reference TRBV15 and TRBJ2-1): DAMVIQNPRYQVTQFGKPVTLSCSQTLNHNVMYWYQQKSSQAPKLLFHYYDKDFNNEADTPDNFQSRRPNTSFCFLDIRSPGLGDTAMYLCATSRDRGVSNEQFFGPGTRLTVL.

Comment on this clone: Other nucleotide sequences from this sample produce the same CDR3. The chain has TRBV2 and TRBJ2-7, with TRBD2 identical over 8 bases. The CDR3 totals 15 residues. Germline assignment: CDR1 SNHLY and CDR2 FYNNEI. V lost 4 bases to trimming and J lost 0 bases; unmatched junction nucleotides: 5. The CDR3 is CASSASGGSSYEQYF. The CDR3 bases are TGTGCCAGCAGTGCCTCGGGAGGGAGCTCCTACGAGCAGTACTTC.

V and J are TRBV4-1 and TRBJ2-7, with D possibly called TRBD1 or TRBD2 (5 bases each). The CDR3 is made up of 18 amino acids. V dropped 0 bases and J dropped 7 bases, with 25 bases sitting between them. Germline V gene sequence: CDR1 MGHRA, CDR2 YSYEKL. CDR3 DNA sequence: TGCGCCAGCAGCCAAGAGGGACGGGCCACCCTCCCTACGGAGGAGCAGTACTTC. Its translation is CASSQEGRATLPTEEQYF.

The V gene is TRBV6-1, the J gene TRBJ2-7; a weak D match, TRBD2 (5 bases). CDR3 length: 15 amino acids. Trimming pared 6 bases from V and 0 bases from J, leaving 15 bases between. Germline V gene sequence: CDR1 MNHNS, CDR2 SASEGT. CDR3 DNA: TGTGCCAGCAGAGGAGGCGGCGGGCCCTCCTACGAGCAGTACTTC. Its translation is CASRGGGGPSYEQYF.

This clone was counted a few times. J is TRBJ1-3 and V is TRBV28; D is perhaps TRBD1 (5 bases). CDR1 is MDHEN, CDR2 SYDVKM, per germline. V lost 2 bases to trimming and J lost 2 bases, with 10 bases between them. The CDR3 totals 15 residues. As DNA, the CDR3 is TGTGCCAGCAGTTTAATTTGGGGCACTGGAAACACCATATATTTT. This translates into CASSLIWGTGNTIYF.

The V and J genes are TRBV6-5 and TRBJ2-4, with 8 bases that match TRBD1. Germline V lookup: CDR1 MNHEY, CDR2 SVGAGI. Losses at the gene ends were 6 bases for V and 1 base for J; bases not matched to a gene: 5. This CDR3 region has 15 residues. CDR3 protein: CASSRGRSAKNIQYF. In DNA form, the CDR3 reads TGTGCCAGCAGCAGGGGGCGCAGTGCCAAAAACATTCAGTACTTC.

The chain's CDR3 is CASSLVQAGEKLFF. Written as DNA, the CDR3 is TGTGCCAGCAGTTTGGTACAGGCTGGGGAAAAACTGTTTTTT. This chain connects TRBV27 to TRBJ1-4; TRBD1 is a possible D gene (5 bases). The CDR3 sequence is 14 residues long. Germline-derived CDR1 and CDR2 are MNHEY and SMNVEV (reference sequence). V was trimmed by 3 bases and J by 8 bases, leaving 13 bases between them.